The 27 T cell receptor beta chains below all came from one sample that was sequenced in a study of blood T cell repertoires in COVID-19. Data came from immunoSEQ multiplex PCR; TCRdb stores just in-frame clones and leaves some out. Among around 150,000 clones listed, about 90% were seen once. Sequencing used peripheral blood. The receptors stem from a man younger than 45 with COVID-19, enrolled during active disease.

The rearrangement links TRBV5-6 to TRBJ2-3; D uncertain. V was trimmed by 1 base and J by 0 bases, leaving 9 bases between them. CDR1 is SGHDT and CDR2 is YYEEEE in the germline V gene. The CDR3 sequence is 15 residues long. The CDR3 sequence is CASSLSETSTDTQYF. The CDR3 DNA sequence: TGTGCCAGCAGCTTGTCAGAAACCAGCACAGATACGCAGTATTTT. Drawing the rest from reference TRBV5-6 and TRBJ2-3, the complete variable domain is DAGVTQSPTHLIKTRGQQVTLRCSPKSGHDTVSWYQQALGQGPQFIFQYYEEEERQRGNFPDRFSGHQFPNYSSELNVNALLLGDSALYLCASSLSETSTDTQYFGPGTRLTVL.

The chain couples TRBV30 to TRBJ1-4; D not resolved. The CDR3 consists of 14 residues. V gave up 5 bases and J gave up 8 bases, with 18 bases separating them. Germline values: CDR1 GTSNPN, CDR2 SVGIG (reference sequence). Written as DNA, the CDR3 is TGTGCCTGGTCTGGAGGCAGGACGGGGGAAAAACTGTTTTTT. It yields the protein CAWSGGRTGEKLFF.

This sequence joins TRBV9 and TRBJ2-1; 10 bases are a match to TRBD2. Germline trimming cut 4 bases from V and 9 bases from J; bases unmatched to any gene: 13. This CDR3 comprises 16 residues. Germline loops: CDR1 SGDLS, CDR2 YYNGEE. The chain's CDR3 is CASSLEPAGGPGEQFF. The CDR3 region has the DNA TGTGCCAGCAGCCTAGAACCAGCGGGAGGGCCTGGTGAGCAGTTCTTC.

V usage is TRBV27 and J usage is TRBJ1-4, with 8 bases lining up with TRBD1. The CDR3 is 17 amino acids. CDR1 is MNHEY and CDR2 is SMNVEV in the germline V gene (reference sequence). V dropped 0 bases and J dropped 3; count of bases not matched to a gene: 6. In nucleotides, the CDR3 is TGTGCCAGCAGTTTATCGGTTCCCAGGGGGCCTAATGAAAAACTGTTTTTT. It translates to CASSLSVPRGPNEKLFF.

The genes are TRBV4-2 and TRBJ1-1; D remains ambiguous. The CDR3 runs 14 residues. The V gene lost 4 bases and the J gene lost 1 base, with 10 bases spanning the gap. Germline V gene sequence: CDR1 LGHNA, CDR2 YNFKEQ. For the CDR3, the DNA is TGTGCCAGCAGCCCCAACGGGGAGAACACTGAAGCTTTCTTT. Translation: CASSPNGENTEAFF.

This clone was recorded a few times. This chain joins TRBV27 and TRBJ1-4; D gene ambiguous. The CDR3 length is 17 residues. Per the germline V gene, CDR1 is MNHEY and CDR2 is SMNVEV (reference sequence). The V end was cut by 5 bases, the J end by 5 bases, with 21 bases between. The CDR3 nucleotides read TGTGCCAGCAGTCGTCGACTGCCCCCGAGTCCGAATGAAAAACTGTTTTTT. Its protein is CASSRRLPPSPNEKLFF.

The chain couples TRBV12-3 or TRBV12-4 to TRBJ2-7; the D is unclear. Trimming cost V 6 bases and J 6 bases, with 9 bases left between them. The CDR3 length is 11 residues. CDR3 amino acids: CASSPRSEQYF. The CDR3, as DNA: TGTGCCAGCAGCCCGAGAAGCGAGCAGTACTTC.

The genes are TRBV11-2 and TRBJ2-3; 8 nucleotides line up with TRBD2. This CDR3 contains 17 residues. Germline CDR1 is SGHAT and CDR2 is FQNNGV. Losses at the gene ends were 0 bases for V and 2 bases for J; bases not matched to a gene: 7. CDR3 residues: CASSLEVSGDFTDTQYF. The CDR3 DNA is TGTGCCAGCAGCTTAGAAGTTAGCGGGGATTTCACAGATACGCAGTATTTT.

This rearrangement joins TRBV29-1 to TRBJ2-7; 9 positions match TRBD1. Germline loops: CDR1 SQVTM, CDR2 ANQGSEA. The CDR3 is 16 residues long. V lost 5 bases, J lost 2 bases, and 13 bases stayed unmatched. The CDR3 nucleotides read TGCAGCGTTTATTCCATCACAGGGGGCGATCCCTACGAGCAGTACTTC. It yields the protein CSVYSITGGDPYEQYF.

The CDR3 loop reads CASTLIAGDYEQYF. The CDR3 nucleotides read TGTGCCAGCACTCTCATCGCCGGGGACTACGAGCAGTACTTC. The chain couples TRBV27 to TRBJ2-7; a possible D gene is TRBD2 (5 bases). The CDR3 length is 14 residues. Germline V gene sequence: CDR1 MNHEY, CDR2 SMNVEV (reference sequence). V lost 7 bases and J 3 bases, leaving 16 bases between the germline ends.

This chain uses TRBV7-2 with TRBJ1-1, with D maybe TRBD1 (5 bases). The germline CDR1 and CDR2 sequences are SGHTA and FQGNSA. Between the trimmed V and J ends, which lost 4 bases and 11 bases, there was a span of 14 bases. The length of the CDR3 is 12 residues. The DNA for the CDR3 is TGTGCCAGCAGCTCGTTTGGAGGGACGGCTTTCTTT. Its protein product is CASSSFGGTAFF.

The V gene is TRBV4-2, the J gene TRBJ1-1, with a possible D match to TRBD1 (6 bases). V lost 0 bases and J 0 bases, leaving 17 bases between the germline ends. The CDR3 has 18 residues. Germline lookup yields CDR1 LGHNA and CDR2 YNFKEQ. CDR3 loop: CASSQEAPRTVLNTEAFF. For the CDR3, the DNA is TGTGCCAGCAGCCAAGAAGCCCCTCGGACAGTTCTGAACACTGAAGCTTTCTTT.

This chain joins TRBV28 and TRBJ1-6; TRBD1 might be the D (6 bases). The V gene lost 7 bases and the J gene lost 0 bases, with 10 bases spanning the gap. The CDR3 loop spans 15 amino acids. Germline V gives CDR1 MDHEN, CDR2 SYDVKM. Here the CDR3 DNA reads TGTGCCAGCACTGACAGGAGCTCCTATAATTCACCCCTCCACTTT. Translated, it gives CASTDRSSYNSPLHF.

This clone was counted a few times. The V call is TRBV2, the J call TRBJ2-7, with TRBD1 matching over 7 bases. Germline V gene data show CDR1 as SNHLY and CDR2 as FYNNEI. The CDR3 extends over 15 amino acids. The V and J ends lost 2 bases and 2 bases, in that order; junction bases with no gene match: 6. CDR3 DNA sequence: TGTGCCAGCAGTGAAAGCGGACAGGATGCCTACGAGCAGTACTTC. Amino acids: CASSESGQDAYEQYF.

Remarks on this clone: The same CDR3 also results from other DNA sequences found in this sample. V is TRBV7-3 and J is TRBJ2-3; D unresolved. Trimming pared 0 bases from V and 2 bases from J, leaving 6 bases between. Germline CDR1 reads SGHTA; CDR2 reads FQGTGA. This CDR3 region has 14 residues. This CDR3 is CASSLTSPTDTQYF. CDR3 DNA sequence: TGTGCCAGCAGCTTAACTAGCCCCACAGATACGCAGTATTTT. Together with reference TRBV7-3 and TRBJ2-3, the CDR3 gives the full variable domain: GAGVSQTPSNKVTEKGKYVELRCDPISGHTALYWYRQSLGQGPEFLIYFQGTGAADDSGLPNDRFFAVRPEGSVSTLKIQRTERGDSAVYLCASSLTSPTDTQYFGPGTRLTVL.

DNA for the CDR3: TGTGCCAGCAGTGTAACTAGCCGGGCCGGGACCCAGTACTTC. This encodes CASSVTSRAGTQYF. This chain links TRBV2 with TRBJ2-5; a possible D gene is TRBD2 (6 bases). Trimming took off 4 bases at V and 7 bases at J, with 16 bases between the two ends. CDR3 length: 14 amino acids. Germline V gene sequence: CDR1 SNHLY, CDR2 FYNNEI.

This chain links TRBV29-1 with TRBJ1-2; weak D call: TRBD1 (6 bases). The CDR3 sequence is 13 residues long. The V gene lost 0 bases and the J gene lost 4 bases, with 9 bases spanning the gap. From germline, CDR1 is SQVTM and CDR2 ANQGSEA. The CDR3 nucleotides read TGCAGCGTTGAAGATCGGACAGCCTATGGCTACACCTTC. It translates to CSVEDRTAYGYTF. Filled out from reference TRBV29-1 and TRBJ1-2, the complete variable domain reads SAVISQKPSRDICQRGTSLTIQCQVDSQVTMMFWYRQQPGQSLTLIATANQGSEATYESGFVIDKFPISRPNLTFSTLTVSNMSPEDSSIYLCSVEDRTAYGYTFGSGTRLTVV.

This chain joins TRBV7-8 and TRBJ2-5; TRBD1 aligns across 9 bases. With 2 bases clipped from V and 5 bases from J, the junction kept 3 bases outside the gene matches. Germline assignment: CDR1 SGHVS and CDR2 FQNEAQ. This CDR3 has 14 amino acids. The CDR3 bases are TGTGCCAGCAGCTTATTTGACAGGGGGGAGACCCAGTACTTC. Translating gives CASSLFDRGETQYF.

The V and J genes are TRBV6-6 and TRBJ2-3; the D gene is possibly TRBD2 (7 bases). Between the trimmed V and J ends, which lost 6 bases and 3 bases, there was a span of 10 bases. The CDR3 is 13 residues long. Germline CDR1 and CDR2: MNHNY and SVGAGI (reference sequence). CDR3 bases: TGTGCCAGCAGGGGGGGGGCGACAGATACGCAGTATTTT. It translates to CASRGGATDTQYF.

The chain uses TRBV30 and TRBJ2-7; possible D gene TRBD1, 5 bases. This CDR3 comprises 13 residues. Germline CDR1 is GTSNPN and CDR2 is SVGIG (reference sequence). The V gene lost 4 bases and the J gene lost 6 bases, with 16 bases spanning the gap. The CDR3 loop is CAWNRFRGIEQYF. DNA for the CDR3: TGTGCCTGGAACCGTTTTAGGGGTATCGAGCAGTACTTC.

This rearrangement joins TRBV5-1 to TRBJ1-4; unclear D gene. This CDR3 region has 13 residues. Trimming took 4 bases from V and 8 from J, leaving 12 bases between them. Germline lookup yields CDR1 SGHRS and CDR2 YFSETQ. Here the CDR3 reads CASSTAGKEKLFF. The CDR3, as DNA: TGCGCCAGCAGCACGGCGGGGAAAGAAAAACTGTTTTTT.

As DNA, the CDR3 is TGTGCCAGCAGCTTATTCTGGCCTGGACAGGTGAACACTGAAGCTTTCTTT. Its translation: CASSLFWPGQVNTEAFF. This chain connects TRBV5-5 to TRBJ1-1, with 7 bases fitting TRBD1. CDR1 SGHKS and CDR2 YYEKEE come from the germline V gene (reference sequence). Unmatched junction bases numbered 10, after V lost 2 bases and J lost 0 bases. The CDR3 sequence is 17 residues long.

J is TRBJ2-3 and V is TRBV11-2; 8 bases align to TRBD1. Germline assignment: CDR1 SGHAT and CDR2 FQNNGV. The CDR3 runs 18 residues. J lost 1 base, V lost 1 base, and 10 bases had no gene match. The CDR3 region is CASSLGSSGTGGTDTQYF. The CDR3 region has the DNA TGTGCCAGCAGCTTAGGCTCTAGTGGGACAGGCGGCACAGATACGCAGTATTTT.

V is TRBV3-1 (or the pseudogene TRBV3-2) and J is TRBJ2-7; D ambiguous. Trimming shortened V by 0 bases and J by 1 base, and 10 bases separated the two germline ends. This CDR3 comprises 15 residues. Germline V gene lookup returns CDR1 LGHDT and CDR2 YNNKEL (reference sequence). This chain's CDR3 is CASSQDLPRSYEQYF. The CDR3 DNA sequence: TGTGCCAGCAGCCAAGATCTACCCCGATCCTACGAGCAGTACTTC.

The gene calls are TRBV11-2 and TRBJ2-7; possibly TRBD2 for D (6 bases). V lost 2 bases and J 1 base, leaving 15 bases between the germline ends. CDR3 length equals 16 residues. CDR1 SGHAT and CDR2 FQNNGV come from the germline V gene. The chain's CDR3 is CASSLTPQGGSYEQYF. The CDR3 DNA reads as TGTGCCAGCAGCTTAACCCCCCAGGGAGGATCCTACGAGCAGTACTTC. Combining the CDR3 with reference TRBV11-2 and TRBJ2-7 gives the whole variable domain EAGVAQSPRYKIIEKRQSVAFWCNPISGHATLYWYQQILGQGPKLLIQFQNNGVVDDSQLPKDRFSAERLKGVDSTLKIQPAKLEDSAVYLCASSLTPQGGSYEQYFGPGTRLTVT.

The chain couples TRBV3-1 (or the pseudogene TRBV3-2) to TRBJ2-7; D perhaps matches TRBD1 (6 bases). Trimming took 1 base from V and 3 from J, leaving 16 bases between them. Germline CDR1 LGHDT, CDR2 YNNKEL (reference sequence). The CDR3 length is 16 residues. The CDR3 bases are TGTGCCAGCAGCCAAGTTGGGACACGACCTTACTACGAGCAGTACTTC. It encodes CASSQVGTRPYYEQYF.

V and J are TRBV21-1 and TRBJ2-7; TRBD1, the D gene given by the table, was not confirmed from the DNA. TRBV21-1 is classified as a pseudogene. The length of the CDR3 is 17 residues. CDR3 in amino acids: CASSRSWGHQPSYEQYF. The CDR3 nucleotides are TGTGCCAGCAGCCGATCCTGGGGACACCAACCTTCCTACGAGCAGTACTTC.